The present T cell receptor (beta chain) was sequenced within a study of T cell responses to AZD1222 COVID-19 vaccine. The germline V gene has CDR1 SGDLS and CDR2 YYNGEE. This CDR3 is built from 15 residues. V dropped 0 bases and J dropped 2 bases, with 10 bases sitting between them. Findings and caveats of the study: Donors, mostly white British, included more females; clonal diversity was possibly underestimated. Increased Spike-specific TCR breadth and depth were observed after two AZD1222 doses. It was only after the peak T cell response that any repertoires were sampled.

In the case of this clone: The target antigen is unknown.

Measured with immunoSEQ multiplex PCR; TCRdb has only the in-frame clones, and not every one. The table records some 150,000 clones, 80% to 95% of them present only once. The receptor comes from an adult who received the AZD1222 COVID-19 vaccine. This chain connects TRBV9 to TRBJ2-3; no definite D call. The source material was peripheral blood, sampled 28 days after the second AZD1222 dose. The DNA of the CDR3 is TGTGCCAGCAGCGTAGGACGGGCGGTCACAGATACGCAGTATTTT. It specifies CASSVGRAVTDTQYF.